This T cell receptor (beta chain) stems from a study of CD8 T cells in Susac syndrome. cDNA came from about 0.51 to 1 ug RNA primed by random hexamers. TCRdb reanalysed the immunoSEQ multiplex PCR reads using MiXCR and keeps one entry per CDR3 protein. The data contain a few hundred thousand distinct CDR3 sequences, approximately 85% of them singletons. There are 11 residues in the CDR3. The germline V and J ends were trimmed by 7 bases and 16 bases, with 17 bases remaining between them. Sequencing targeted TCR beta in blood CD8+ and CD4+ T cells. The chain recombines TRBV12-3 or TRBV12-4 with TRBJ2-1; TRBD2 might be the D (6 bases). Sequenced input: CD8+ T cells from PBMCs. The receptor comes from a human donor with multiple sclerosis. CDR3 nucleotides: TGTGCCAGCAACCCCGGGACTGGGCACTTCTTC. It codes for CASNPGTGHFF.